These T cell receptor beta chains were read from a single sample in a study of CXCR3-negative and CXCR3-positive naive CD8 T cells. TCRdb processed the 5' RACE reads again and assigns one entry to each CDR3 protein, with no DNA. Its listing shows roughly 40,000 distinct CDR3 sequences. The specimen sequenced was naive CXCR3- CD8+ T cells from blood. These receptors came from a human donor in good health. Some clones in this sample may be carry-over from other donors' samples. The CDR3 runs from the conserved cysteine through the conserved F or W.

J | V | CDR3
TRBJ2-1 | TRBV5-1 | CASSLGQGASEQFF
TRBJ1-1 | TRBV20-1 | CSASDDTKNTEAFF
TRBJ2-4 | TRBV20-1 | CSARDPSLSIQYF
TRBJ2-7 | TRBV5-5 | CASTETYEQYF
TRBJ1-3 | TRBV12-3/TRBV12-4 | CASSPGNTIYF
TRBJ2-5 | TRBV28 | CASSRQEGLETQYF
TRBJ1-5 | TRBV12-3/TRBV12-4 | CASSTRGGTETQHF
TRBJ2-7 | TRBV27 | CASSPAGQGGSYEQYF
TRBJ2-1 | TRBV7-2 | CASSLVPNSYNEQFF
TRBJ2-2 | TRBV4-1 | CASRRLAALGAGELFF
TRBJ2-7 | TRBV5-1 | CASRVLDSSYEQYF
TRBJ2-1 | TRBV28 | CASRLLRGGDNEQFF
TRBJ2-3 | TRBV28 | CASSPVGVGAGTDTQYF
TRBJ1-1 | TRBV4-3 | CASSQERGRDREGNEAFF